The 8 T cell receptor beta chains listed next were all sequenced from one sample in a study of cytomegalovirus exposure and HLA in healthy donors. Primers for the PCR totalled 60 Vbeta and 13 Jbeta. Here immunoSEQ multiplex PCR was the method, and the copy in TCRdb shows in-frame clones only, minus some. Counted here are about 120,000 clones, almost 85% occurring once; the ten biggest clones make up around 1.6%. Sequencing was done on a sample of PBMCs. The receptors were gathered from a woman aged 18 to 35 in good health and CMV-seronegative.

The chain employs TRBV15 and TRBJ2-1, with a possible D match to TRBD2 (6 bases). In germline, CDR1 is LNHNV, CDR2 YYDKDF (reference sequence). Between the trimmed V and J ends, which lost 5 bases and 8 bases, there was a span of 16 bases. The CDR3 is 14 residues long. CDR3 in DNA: TGTGCCACCAGCGGGACTGGCCCAAGGTATGAGCAGTTCTTC. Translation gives CATSGTGPRYEQFF.

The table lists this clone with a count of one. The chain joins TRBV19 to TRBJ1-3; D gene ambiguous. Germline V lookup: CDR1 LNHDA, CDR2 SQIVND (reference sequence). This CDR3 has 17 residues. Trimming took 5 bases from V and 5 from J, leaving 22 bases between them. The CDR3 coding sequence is TGTGCCAGTAGTCCGGTCGCCACCCGAAGTTCCAGAAACACCATATATTTT. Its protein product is CASSPVATRSSRNTIYF.

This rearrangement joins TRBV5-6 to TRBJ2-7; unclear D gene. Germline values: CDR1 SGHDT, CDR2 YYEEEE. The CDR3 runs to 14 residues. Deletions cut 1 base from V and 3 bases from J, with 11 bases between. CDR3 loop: CASSLTARLYEQYF. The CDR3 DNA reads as TGTGCCAGCAGCTTGACGGCCAGACTCTACGAGCAGTACTTC.

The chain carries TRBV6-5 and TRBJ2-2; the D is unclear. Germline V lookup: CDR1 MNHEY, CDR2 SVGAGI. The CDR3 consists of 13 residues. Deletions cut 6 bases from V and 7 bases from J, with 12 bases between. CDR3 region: CASSLRFSGELFF. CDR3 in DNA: TGTGCCAGCAGCCTTCGTTTTAGCGGGGAGCTGTTTTTT.

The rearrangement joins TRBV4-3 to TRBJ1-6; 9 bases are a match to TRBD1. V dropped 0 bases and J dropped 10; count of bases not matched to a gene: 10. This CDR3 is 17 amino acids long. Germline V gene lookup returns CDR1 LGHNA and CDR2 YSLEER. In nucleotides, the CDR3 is TGCGCCAGCAGCCAAGACGTACCGGGACAGGGTGGCTCACCCCTCCACTTT. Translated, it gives CASSQDVPGQGGSPLHF.

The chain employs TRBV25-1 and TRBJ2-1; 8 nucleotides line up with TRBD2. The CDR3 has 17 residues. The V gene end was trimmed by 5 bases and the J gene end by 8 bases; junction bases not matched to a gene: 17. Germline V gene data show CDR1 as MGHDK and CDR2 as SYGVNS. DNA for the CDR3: TGTGCCAGCAGTAATAGACAGCGGGGGTTTTCTGGCGATGAGCAGTTCTTC. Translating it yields CASSNRQRGFSGDEQFF.

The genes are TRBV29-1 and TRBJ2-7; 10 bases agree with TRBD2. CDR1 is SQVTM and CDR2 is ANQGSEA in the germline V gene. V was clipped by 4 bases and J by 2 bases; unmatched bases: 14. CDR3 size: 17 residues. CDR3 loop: CSVGTGTSEVFPYEQYF. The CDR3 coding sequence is TGCAGCGTTGGAACCGGGACTAGCGAGGTCTTTCCCTACGAGCAGTACTTC.

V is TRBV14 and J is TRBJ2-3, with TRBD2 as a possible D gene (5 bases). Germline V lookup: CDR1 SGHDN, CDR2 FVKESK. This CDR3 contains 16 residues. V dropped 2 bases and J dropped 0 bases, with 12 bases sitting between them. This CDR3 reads CASSQFSSGSTDTQYF. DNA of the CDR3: TGTGCCAGCAGCCAATTCAGCAGCGGTAGCACAGATACGCAGTATTTT.